A single sample gave rise to the 9 T cell receptor beta chains below, sequenced in a study of blood T cell repertoires in COVID-19. The data were produced by immunoSEQ multiplex PCR, yet TCRdb's version contains in-frame clones alone and is incomplete. The profile shows hundreds of thousands of clones, more than 70% of them singletons. Source material: PBMCs or T cells enriched from blood (not recorded which). These receptors were taken from a man between 25 and 39 years old with acute COVID-19.

This clone came up once. The chain employs TRBV12-3 or TRBV12-4 and TRBJ2-2, with 8 bases that match TRBD1. This CDR3 region has 13 residues. V shed 6 bases, J shed 7 bases, and the junction held 4 bases outside the gene matches. The CDR3 DNA reads as TGTGCCAGCAGCTACGGGACAGGCGGGGAGCTGTTTTTT. Its protein product is CASSYGTGGELFF.

This clone was picked up one time. The rearrangement joins TRBV6-5 to TRBJ1-1; no firm D call. V was shortened by 6 bases and J by 3 bases, with 5 bases between the two germline ends. The V gene's germline CDR1 is MNHEY and CDR2 SVGAGI. The CDR3 contains 11 residues. The CDR3 spells CASRRYTEAFF. In nucleotides, the CDR3 is TGTGCCAGCAGGAGATACACTGAAGCTTTCTTT.

The chain employs TRBV10-1 and TRBJ2-7; maybe TRBD1 (5 bases). Between the trimmed V and J ends, which lost 1 base and 5 bases, there was a span of 9 bases. CDR1 and CDR2 (germline): WNHNN, SYGVQD (reference sequence). The CDR3 sequence is 13 residues long. Here the CDR3 reads CASSEWGKNEQYF. The CDR3 DNA reads TGCGCCAGCAGTGAGTGGGGCAAGAACGAGCAGTACTTC.

The chain combines TRBV3-1 (or the pseudogene TRBV3-2) with TRBJ2-3, with TRBD2 identical over 15 bases. Germline assignment: CDR1 LGHDT and CDR2 YNNKEL (reference sequence). The CDR3 spans 18 residues. V gave up 3 bases and J gave up 3 bases; unmatched junction bases: 7. The DNA of the CDR3 is TGTGCCAGCAGCCAGGCCGGACTAGCGGGGGGGCTGACAGATACGCAGTATTTT. Protein product: CASSQAGLAGGLTDTQYF.

There are many counts of this clone. The rearrangement uses TRBV6-5 and TRBJ1-2; D call uncertain. The V gene's germline CDR1 is MNHEY and CDR2 SVGAGI. V lost 9 bases and J lost 5, with 16 bases in between. The length of the CDR3 is 13 residues. In nucleotides, the CDR3 is TGTGCCAGTGCCCTGGAACGGGGATATGGCTACACCTTC. This encodes CASALERGYGYTF.

V usage is TRBV24-1 and J usage is TRBJ2-1; TRBD1 is a possible D gene (6 bases). The CDR3 extends over 17 amino acids. Trimming stripped 3 bases from V and 0 bases from J, with 14 bases between. Looked up from germline, CDR1 is KGHDR and CDR2 is SFDVKD. The CDR3 bases are TGTGCCACCAGTGATCCAGGGGAGTTGAGCTCCTACAATGAGCAGTTCTTC. It yields the protein CATSDPGELSSYNEQFF.

The chain carries TRBV14 and TRBJ2-2; 8 nucleotides agree with TRBD1. From germline, CDR1 is SGHDN and CDR2 FVKESK. The CDR3 consists of 14 residues. After removal of 5 bases from V and 6 bases from J, the junction contained 5 bases not matched to a gene. The CDR3 protein is CASSVAGGPGELFF. Here the CDR3 DNA reads TGTGCCAGCAGCGTCGCAGGGGGCCCCGGGGAGCTGTTTTTT.

The DNA for the CDR3 is TGTGCCAGCAGTCCCGGGACTAGCGGATTCACAGATACGCAGTATTTT. Translation: CASSPGTSGFTDTQYF. The chain couples TRBV2 to TRBJ2-3, with 11 positions matching TRBD2. The J segment lost 2 bases and the V segment lost 5 bases, leaving 6 bases of the junction unmatched. Germline CDR1 is SNHLY and CDR2 is FYNNEI. This CDR3 has 16 amino acids.

The chain employs TRBV19 and TRBJ1-5, with D possibly matching TRBD1 (6 bases). The V gene lost 8 bases and the J gene lost 2 bases, with 22 bases spanning the gap. The CDR3 extends over 17 amino acids. Germline-derived CDR1 and CDR2 are LNHDA and SQIVND (reference sequence). CDR3: CASCGGPLPIGNQPQHF. The CDR3 region has the DNA TGTGCCAGTTGCGGGGGGCCCCTCCCTATAGGCAATCAGCCCCAGCATTTT.